Below are 3 T cell receptor beta chains sequenced from a single sample in a study of T cells after yellow fever vaccination. From the 5' RACE reads, TCRdb called clonotypes with MiXCR, one entry per CDR3 protein. The table includes over 250,000 distinct CDR3 sequences, about 5.2% detected once. The material sequenced was CD4+ T cells sorted from PBMCs, taken on the day of the yellow fever booster vaccination. Receptors were obtained from a man between 18 and 35 years old who received the YFV17D yellow fever vaccine.

This clonotype was recorded at least ten times. DNA for the CDR3: TGTGCCAGCAGTTCCTACGGGACTGATTACGAGCAGTACTTC. Encoded protein: CASSSYGTDYEQYF. This chain links TRBV12-3 or TRBV12-4 with TRBJ2-7; D possibly corresponds to TRBD2 (6 bases). Trimming removed 4 bases at V and 4 bases at J, with 14 bases between. The CDR3 runs to 14 residues.

The rearrangement joins TRBV7-2 to TRBJ2-5; D assignment may be TRBD1 or TRBD2 (6 bases each). This CDR3 region has 14 residues. Trimming stripped 1 base from V and 5 bases from J, with 11 bases between. Germline values: CDR1 SGHTA, CDR2 FQGNSA. Written as DNA, the CDR3 is TGTGCCAGCAGCTTAGGACGGGGGCGGGAGACCCAGTACTTC. Protein product: CASSLGRGRETQYF.

This clonotype was seen a handful of times. At one end, the junction sequence differs from germline, possibly due to a read error. The CDR3 DNA follows: TGCGCCAGCAGCAAAGACCGGGGCCTCAGCTCCTACAATGAGCAGTTCTTC. It codes for CASSKDRGLSSYNEQFF. J is TRBJ2-1 and V is TRBV4-1, with D tentatively TRBD1 or TRBD2 (5 bases each). CDR1 and CDR2 from the germline V gene are MGHRA and YSYEKL. The CDR3 loop spans 17 amino acids.